This T cell receptor (beta chain) was obtained from a study of T cells after yellow fever vaccination. About the research overall: Preparation used SMART-Seq v4 Ultra Low Input for the low-cell-number fractions.

Study-wide results and limits: The study re-detected most primary-vaccination clones after the booster (96% CD4, roughly 88% CD8). Of the clonotypes, a small share occurred in both CD4 and CD8 compartments.

UMIs were added to TCR cDNA along with a universal primer site when it was made by 5'RACE template switching. In TCRdb, the 5' RACE reads were re-called with MiXCR into one record per CDR3 protein. The sample holds more than 300,000 distinct CDR3 sequences, roughly 10% seen once. V lost 10 bases, J lost 2 bases, and 11 bases lay in between. The CDR3 contains 12 residues. Germline CDR1 and CDR2: MGHDK and SYGVNS. This clonotype was seen more than once but under ten times. Its antigen is not known. The source was CD4+ T cells sorted from PBMCs, collected 45 days after the yellow fever booster vaccination. V is TRBV25-1 and J is TRBJ1-2; D is ambiguous. This clonotype was sampled from a man aged 18 to 29 who received the YFV17D yellow fever vaccine. In DNA, the CDR3 is TGTGCCACCGGCTTAGGGAACTATGGCTACACCTTC. Translated, it gives CATGLGNYGYTF.